This TCR beta chain was captured in a study of T cell responses to AZD1222 COVID-19 vaccine. Study outcomes and limitations: Once two AZD1222 doses were given, Spike-specific TCR breadth and depth went up. In the spike-specific TCR repertoire, nearly half reportedly target unmutated variant regions.

Libraries were prepared by immunoSEQ multiplex PCR; TCRdb keeps only in-frame clonotypes and omits some of them. The table records about 76,000 clones, around three quarters of them present only once. Note on this clone: What it binds is not known.

The material was peripheral blood, obtained 28 days after the second dose of the MenACWY control vaccine. This clonotype was obtained from an adult who received the MenACWY meningococcal vaccine as a control.

The CDR3 DNA reads as TGCGCCAGCAGCTTGATGGGAGTAATTAAAGAGACCCAGTACTTC. Translation gives CASSLMGVIKETQYF. The J gene is TRBJ2-5, the V gene TRBV5-1; perhaps TRBD2 as D (5 bases). CDR3 length: 15 amino acids. Germline-derived CDR1 and CDR2 are SGHRS and YFSETQ. Trimming shortened V by 1 base and J by 3 bases, and 13 bases separated the two germline ends.